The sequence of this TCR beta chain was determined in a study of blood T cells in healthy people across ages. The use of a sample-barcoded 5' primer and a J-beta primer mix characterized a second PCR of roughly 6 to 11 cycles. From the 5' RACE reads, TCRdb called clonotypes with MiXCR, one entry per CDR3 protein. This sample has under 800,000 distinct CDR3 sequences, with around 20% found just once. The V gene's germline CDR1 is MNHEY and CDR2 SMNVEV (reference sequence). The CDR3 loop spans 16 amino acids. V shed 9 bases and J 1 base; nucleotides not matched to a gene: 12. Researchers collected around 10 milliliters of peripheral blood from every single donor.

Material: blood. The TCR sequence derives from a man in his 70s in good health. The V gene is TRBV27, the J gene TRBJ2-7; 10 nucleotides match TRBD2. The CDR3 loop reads CASSLDTSGISYEQYF. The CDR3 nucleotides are TGTGCCAGTAGTCTGGACACTAGCGGGATTTCCTACGAGCAGTACTTC.